The source of this T cell receptor (beta chain) is a study of cytomegalovirus exposure and HLA in healthy donors. The CDR3 spans 14 residues. V was shortened by 6 bases and J by 0 bases, with 10 bases between the two germline ends. Germline V gives CDR1 MNHEY, CDR2 SVGAGI. Both 60 Vbeta primers and 13 Jbeta primers went into the PCR. TCRdb's table, derived via immunoSEQ multiplex PCR, lists solely in-frame clones and lacks some. The table includes over 150,000 clones, around 84% detected once. The material sequenced was PBMCs. The TCR originated in a woman aged 40 to 50 in good health and CMV-seropositive. The J gene is TRBJ2-3, the V gene TRBV6-5, with D perhaps TRBD2 (6 bases). The CDR3 here is CASSSGTSTDTQYF. CDR3 DNA sequence: TGTGCCAGCAGCTCCGGGACTAGCACAGATACGCAGTATTTT.